The 9 T cell receptor beta chains in this list originate from one sample, sequenced in a study of CD8 T cells in ankylosing spondylitis. TCRdb re-called the 5' RACE reads through MiXCR, storing one row per CDR3 protein. The data show some 290,000 distinct CDR3 sequences, 15% to 25% seen once. The sample comprised blood, either unsorted or a sorted T cell fraction (not recorded which). These receptors were obtained from a male donor with ankylosing spondylitis or in good health (not recorded which).

V and J are TRBV10-1 and TRBJ2-7, with TRBD2 matching 12 bases. Trimming took 0 bases from V and 5 from J; bases not matched to a gene: 8. Per germline, CDR1 WNHNN and CDR2 SYGVQD (reference sequence). This CDR3 spans 17 amino acids. The CDR3 loop is CASSESGLAGLRNEQYV. CDR3 in DNA: TGCGCCAGCAGTGAGTCAGGACTAGCGGGATTAAGGAACGAGCAGTACGTC.

The V call is TRBV9, the J call TRBJ1-1, with D hard to call. The CDR3 runs to 13 residues. Trimming took off 1 base at V and 4 bases at J, with 8 bases between the two ends. Germline V CDR1 and CDR2: SGDLS, YYNGEE. The CDR3: CASSVTPRTEAFF. The CDR3, as DNA: TGTGCCAGCAGCGTAACCCCTCGCACTGAAGCTTTCTTT.

The CDR3 sequence: CSLSGTTDTQYF. The CDR3 DNA sequence: TGCAGCCTTAGCGGGACCACAGATACGCAGTATTTT. The chain carries TRBV29-1 and TRBJ2-3, with 8 bases matching TRBD2. Germline V lookup: CDR1 SQVTM, CDR2 ANQGSEA. The ends lost 8 bases at V and 2 bases at J; junction bases unmatched: 3. CDR3 length: 12 residues.

This clonotype was counted a few times. The gene calls are TRBV12-3 or TRBV12-4 and TRBJ2-5; D might be TRBD2 (6 bases). Trimming cost V 3 bases and J 9 bases, with 11 bases left between them. The length of the CDR3 is 12 residues. The CDR3 sequence is CASSLPPGAQYF. The CDR3 DNA follows: TGTGCCAGCAGTTTGCCGCCGGGGGCCCAGTACTTC.

This clonotype showed up just a few times. The rearrangement joins TRBV12-3 or TRBV12-4 to TRBJ2-2; D not certain. The V and J ends lost 5 bases and 2 bases respectively, with 9 bases between them. CDR3 length: 14 amino acids. CDR3 amino acids: CASSPNTNTGELFF. The CDR3 nucleotides read TGTGCCAGCAGTCCCAACACCAACACCGGGGAGCTGTTTTTT.

The gene calls are TRBV3-1 and TRBJ1-1, with 9 bases lining up with TRBD1. CDR1 is LGHDT and CDR2 is YNNKEL in the germline V gene (reference sequence). The V segment lost 2 bases and the J segment 10 bases; nucleotides outside the gene matches: 8. The CDR3 extends over 14 amino acids. CDR3 DNA sequence: TGTGCCAGCAGCCAACCCACAGGGGGCGGCGGAGCTTTCTTT. Its protein product is CASSQPTGGGGAFF.

The gene calls are TRBV5-6 and TRBJ2-3; D is tentatively TRBD1 or TRBD2 (5 bases each). The CDR3 is 15 residues long. Germline lookup yields CDR1 SGHDT and CDR2 YYEEEE. The V and J ends lost 1 base and 5 bases respectively, with 14 bases between them. CDR3 in DNA: TGTGCCAGCAGCTTGTTTAAGGGGACGATAGATACGCAGTATTTT. It specifies CASSLFKGTIDTQYF.

V usage is TRBV20-1 and J usage is TRBJ1-1; D call uncertain. The CDR3 totals 15 residues. Deletions cut 0 bases from V and 4 bases from J, with 15 bases between. The germline gives CDR1 DFQATT, CDR2 SNEGSKA (reference sequence). CDR3 sequence: CSARDAQGSGTEAFF. The CDR3 DNA sequence: TGCAGTGCTAGAGATGCCCAAGGGAGTGGCACTGAAGCTTTCTTT.

DNA for the CDR3: TGTGCCAGCAATGGCGGGGGGTCCACTGAAGCTTTCTTT. This gives the protein CASNGGGSTEAFF. This chain joins TRBV2 and TRBJ1-1; D may be TRBD1 (5 bases). Germline V gene data show CDR1 as SNHLY and CDR2 as FYNNEI. The CDR3 contains 13 residues. Trimming took 7 bases from V and 4 from J, leaving 13 bases between them.